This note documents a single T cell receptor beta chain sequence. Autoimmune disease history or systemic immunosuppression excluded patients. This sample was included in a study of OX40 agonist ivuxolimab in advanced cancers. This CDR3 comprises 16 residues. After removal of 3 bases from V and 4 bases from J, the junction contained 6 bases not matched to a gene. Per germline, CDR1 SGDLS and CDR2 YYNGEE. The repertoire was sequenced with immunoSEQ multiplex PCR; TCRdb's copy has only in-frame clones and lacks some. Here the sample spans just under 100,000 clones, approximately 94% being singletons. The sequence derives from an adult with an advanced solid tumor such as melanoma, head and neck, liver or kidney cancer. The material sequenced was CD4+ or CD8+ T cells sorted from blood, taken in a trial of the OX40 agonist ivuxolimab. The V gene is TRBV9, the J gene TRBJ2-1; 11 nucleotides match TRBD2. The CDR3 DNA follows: TGTGCCAGCAGCGCCCCCGGGACTAGCGGTTACAATGAGCAGTTCTTC. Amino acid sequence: CASSAPGTSGYNEQFF.